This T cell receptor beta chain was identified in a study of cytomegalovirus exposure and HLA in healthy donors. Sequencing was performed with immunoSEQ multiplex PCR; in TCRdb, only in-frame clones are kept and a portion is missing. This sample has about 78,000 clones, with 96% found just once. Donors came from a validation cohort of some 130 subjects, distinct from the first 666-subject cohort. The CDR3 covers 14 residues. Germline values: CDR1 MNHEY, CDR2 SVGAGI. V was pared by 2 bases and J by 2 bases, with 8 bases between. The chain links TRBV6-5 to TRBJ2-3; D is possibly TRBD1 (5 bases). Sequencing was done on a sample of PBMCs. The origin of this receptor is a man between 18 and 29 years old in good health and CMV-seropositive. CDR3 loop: CASSYRGHTDTQYF. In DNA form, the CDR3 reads TGTGCCAGCAGTTACAGGGGCCACACAGATACGCAGTATTTT.